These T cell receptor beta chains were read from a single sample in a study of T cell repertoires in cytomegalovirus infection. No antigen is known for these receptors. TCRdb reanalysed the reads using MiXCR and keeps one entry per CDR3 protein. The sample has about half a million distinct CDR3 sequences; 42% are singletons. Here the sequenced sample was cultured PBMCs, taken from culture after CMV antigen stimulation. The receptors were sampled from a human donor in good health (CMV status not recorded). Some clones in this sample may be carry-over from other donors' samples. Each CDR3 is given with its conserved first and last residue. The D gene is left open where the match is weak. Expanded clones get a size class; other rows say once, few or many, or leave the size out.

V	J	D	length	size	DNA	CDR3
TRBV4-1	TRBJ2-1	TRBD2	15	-	TGCGCCAGCAGGGGGAGCGGGAGCAACTACAATGAGCAGTTCTTC	CASRGSGSNYNEQFF
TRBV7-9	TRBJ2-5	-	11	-	TGTGCCAGCCTGGGAGAAGAGACCCAGTACTTC	CASLGEETQYF
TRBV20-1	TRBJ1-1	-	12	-	TGCAGTGCTAGGGGGGCAAACACTGAAGCTTTCTTT	CSARGANTEAFF
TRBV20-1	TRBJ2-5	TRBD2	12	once	TGCAGTGCCACCAGCGGGAGCGAGACCCAGTACTTC	CSATSGSETQYF
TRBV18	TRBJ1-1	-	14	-	TGTGCCAGCTCACCTAACCCCAGGAACACTGAAGCTTTCTTT	CASSPNPRNTEAFF
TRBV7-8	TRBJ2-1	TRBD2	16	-	TGTGCCAGCAGCGTACTAGCTGGGGGAGGGCACAATGAGCAGTTCTTC	CASSVLAGGGHNEQFF
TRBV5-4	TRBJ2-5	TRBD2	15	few	TGTGCCAGCAGCTCTCCTAGGAGCGGGGGGGAGACCCAGTACTTC	CASSSPRSGGETQYF
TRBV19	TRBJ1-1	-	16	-	TGTGCCAGTAGCCCCTTGTTCGGGACTTCAAACACTGAAGCTTTCTTT	CASSPLFGTSNTEAFF
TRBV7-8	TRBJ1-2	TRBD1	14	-	TGTGCCAGCAGCAGGACAGGGGTTCCCTATGGCTACACCTTC	CASSRTGVPYGYTF
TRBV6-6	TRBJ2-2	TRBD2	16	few	TGTGCCGGTCGGCCCAGCGGGGGGTCCAAGGGCGGGGAGCTGTTTTTT	CAGRPSGGSKGGELFF
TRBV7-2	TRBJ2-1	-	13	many	TGTGCCAGCAGCTTCTCAGGGGCGAATGAGCAGTTCTTC	CASSFSGANEQFF
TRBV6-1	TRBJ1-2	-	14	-	TGTGCCAGCAGTGAAGGCCAGGTCGGCTATGGCTACACCTTC	CASSEGQVGYGYTF
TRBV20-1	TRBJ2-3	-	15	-	TGCAGTGCTAGAGATCTTTCAGGGGGCACAGATACGCAGTATTTT	CSARDLSGGTDTQYF
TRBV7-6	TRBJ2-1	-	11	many	TGTGCCAGCAGCTTGGGCAGGGAGCAGTTCTTC	CASSLGREQFF
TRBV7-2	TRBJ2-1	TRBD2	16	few	TGTGCCAGCAGCCCACAAGCGGGAGGGCCTTCCAATGAGCAGTTCTTC	CASSPQAGGPSNEQFF